The next 25 T cell receptor beta chains were all read from a single sample in a study of T cells in Graves' hyperthyroidism and ophthalmopathy. TCR beta CDR3 region amplification was performed from RNA transcripts. An initial round of RT-PCR targeting the TCR CDR3 relied on the HTBI primer set. TCRdb re-called the multiplex PCR reads with MiXCR, one entry per CDR3 protein. The sample holds about 58,000 distinct CDR3 sequences, around half seen once. The sequencing sample was made of blood. The source is a woman in her twenties or thirties with Graves' ophthalmopathy.

As regards this clonotype: A read error may be the cause here, since a much bigger clone is one base away. The chain uses TRBV27 and TRBJ2-1; D gene uncertain. V was cut by 5 bases and J by 0 bases, with 14 bases left in between. Germline CDR1 is MNHEY and CDR2 is SMNVEV (reference sequence). CDR3 length: 16 amino acids. The CDR3 nucleotides read TGTGCCAGCAGTCTCATTGGACGGAGCTCCTACAATGAGCAGTTCTTC. It codes for CASSLIGRSSYNEQFF.

This clonotype qualifies as medium-sized (0.01 to 0.1%). The gene calls are TRBV15 and TRBJ2-1; no clear D gene. Between the trimmed V and J ends, which lost 0 bases and 14 bases, there was a span of 14 bases. Germline lookup yields CDR1 LNHNV and CDR2 YYDKDF (reference sequence). The CDR3 is 13 amino acids. CDR3 in amino acids: CATSRDLDHSEFF. The DNA of the CDR3 is TGTGCCACCAGCAGAGATCTGGACCACAGTGAGTTCTTC.

By share, this clonotype counts as medium-sized. The J gene is TRBJ2-3, the V gene TRBV24-1; D unresolved. V lost 5 bases and J lost 4, with 6 bases in between. CDR3 size: 12 residues. The germline CDR1 and CDR2 sequences are KGHDR and SFDVKD. CDR3 DNA: TGTGCCACCAGTGGAGAGGCAGATACGCAGTATTTT. It translates to CATSGEADTQYF.

Many counts were recorded for this clonotype. The rearrangement links TRBV2 to TRBJ2-5, with D maybe TRBD2 (5 bases). Germline loops: CDR1 SNHLY, CDR2 FYNNEI. Between the trimmed V and J ends, which lost 3 bases and 2 bases, there was a span of 7 bases. The length of the CDR3 is 13 residues. DNA of the CDR3: TGTGCCAGCAGTGAGCCGGGGCAAGAGACCCAGTACTTC. It specifies CASSEPGQETQYF.

This rearrangement joins TRBV4-2 to TRBJ1-1; D unclear. Germline CDR1 and CDR2: LGHNA and YNFKEQ. The CDR3 totals 14 residues. V was trimmed by 1 base and J by 12 bases, leaving 18 bases between them. The CDR3 sequence: CASSQALGVTETFF. CDR3 nucleotides: TGTGCCAGCAGCCAAGCCTTGGGAGTCACGGAAACTTTCTTT.

This clonotype was seen at least ten times. The V and J genes are TRBV15 and TRBJ1-5, with D perhaps TRBD1 (5 bases). In germline, CDR1 is LNHNV, CDR2 YYDKDF (reference sequence). The CDR3 extends over 15 amino acids. V shed 5 bases and J shed 0 bases, with 11 bases lying between them. DNA for the CDR3: TGTGCCACCAGCCTCCGGACACGTAGCAATCAGCCCCAGCATTTT. Its translation: CATSLRTRSNQPQHF.

V and J are TRBV7-9 and TRBJ2-5; the D call may be TRBD1 or TRBD2 (5 bases each). Germline CDR1 SEHNR, CDR2 FQNEAQ (reference sequence). This CDR3 region has 14 residues. With 5 bases removed from V and 9 bases from J, the gap between germline ends came to 19 bases. As DNA, the CDR3 is TGTGCCAGCAGCCCCCGGGGCAGCAATCAGCCCCAGTACTTC. Translating gives CASSPRGSNQPQYF.

This clonotype has a count of ten or more. The chain uses TRBV27 and TRBJ2-7; a weak D match, TRBD2 (6 bases). Germline CDR1 and CDR2: MNHEY and SMNVEV (reference sequence). Trimming took off 3 bases at V and 6 bases at J, with 9 bases between the two ends. The CDR3 extends over 12 amino acids. Here the CDR3 reads CASSFRGSEQYF. The CDR3 DNA follows: TGTGCCAGCAGTTTTCGGGGGAGCGAGCAGTACTTC.

To note about this clonotype: The DNA is omitted, as the CDR3 cannot be located on it reliably, and the CDR3 follows TCRdb's listing. The chain has TRBV10-3 and TRBJ2-7; TRBD2 is taken as the D call from the table, unchecked against the DNA. Germline CDR1 ENHRY, CDR2 SYGVKD. The CDR3 extends over 19 residues, inclusive of both ends. The CDR3 sequence: CAISGSTGFNSPLHFEQYF.

This clonotype was counted ten times or more. The gene calls are TRBV19 and TRBJ1-2, with 8 bases lining up with TRBD1. The germline V gene encodes CDR1 LNHDA and CDR2 SQIVND (reference sequence). The CDR3 is 17 amino acids. J was trimmed by 0 bases and V by 5 bases; bases with no gene match: 11. Here the CDR3 DNA reads TGTGCCAGTAGTGTCCGCAGGGGGCACACAGCTAACTATGGCTACACCTTC. It codes for CASSVRRGHTANYGYTF.

The rearrangement uses TRBV7-2 and TRBJ1-1, with D perhaps matching TRBD1 (5 bases). The CDR3 sequence is 16 residues long. The V and J ends lost 3 bases and 2 bases respectively, with 16 bases between them. Germline CDR1 and CDR2: SGHTA and FQGNSA. CDR3 DNA sequence: TGTGCCAGCAGCTTGCAGGGAGGTTGGGGTAACACTGAAGCTTTCTTT. Residues: CASSLQGGWGNTEAFF. The full variable domain, with the rest looked up from reference TRBV7-2 and TRBJ1-1, is GAGVSQSPSNKVTEKGKDVELRCDPISGHTALYWYRQSLGQGLEFLIYFQGNSAPDKSGLPSDRFSAERTGGSVSTLTIQRTQQEDSAVYLCASSLQGGWGNTEAFFGQGTRLTVV.

The J gene is TRBJ1-2, the V gene TRBV7-2; unclear D gene. The CDR3 sequence is 15 residues long. V shed 5 bases and J shed 3 bases, with 16 bases lying between them. Germline lookup yields CDR1 SGHTA and CDR2 FQGNSA. CDR3 nucleotides: TGTGCCAGCAGCACACCCCGGGAATTATACTATGGCTACACCTTC. Amino acid sequence: CASSTPRELYYGYTF.

Only one count was recorded for this clonotype. In this CDR3 the conserved last residue, phenylalanine or tryptophan, is missing, so a read error is likely. This chain uses TRBV19 with TRBJ1-3; the D is unclear. The CDR3 extends over 16 amino acids. In germline, CDR1 is LNHDA, CDR2 SQIVND (reference sequence). Trimming left V 0 bases short and J 4 bases short, with 13 bases between. CDR3 coding DNA: TGTGCCAGTAGTATAGAAGACGTCTGGACCGGAAACACCATATATTTG. Its translation: CASSIEDVWTGNTIYL.

The chain is built from TRBV29-1 and TRBJ2-7; 7 positions agree with TRBD1. The V gene end was trimmed by 4 bases and the J gene end by 0 bases; junction bases not matched to a gene: 6. Germline CDR1 SQVTM, CDR2 ANQGSEA. This CDR3 is 14 amino acids long. The CDR3 reads CSVGLGDSSYEQYF. In nucleotides, the CDR3 is TGCAGCGTTGGATTGGGGGACAGCTCCTACGAGCAGTACTTC.

At least ten counts were recorded for this clonotype. The V gene is TRBV9, the J gene TRBJ2-2, with TRBD2 identical over 12 bases. The trim removed 0 bases at V and 6 bases at J, leaving 9 bases unmatched. Germline CDR1 SGDLS, CDR2 YYNGEE. This CDR3 is built from 18 residues. The CDR3 region is CASSVEGRLAGGSGELFF. CDR3 in DNA: TGTGCCAGCAGCGTAGAAGGTCGGCTAGCGGGAGGGTCCGGGGAGCTGTTTTTT.

About this clonotype itself: Compared with germline, one end of the junction differs, possibly owing to a read error. The chain employs TRBV20-1 and TRBJ2-1; 9 positions match TRBD1. This CDR3 spans 15 amino acids. Germline CDR1 reads DFQATT; CDR2 reads SNEGSKA (reference sequence). The CDR3 coding sequence is TGCAGTGCTACTGGGACAGGGCGGTCCTACAATGAGCAGTCCTTC. Translating gives CSATGTGRSYNEQSF.

The chain recombines TRBV5-1 with TRBJ1-2; D is unclear. CDR3 size: 12 residues. V dropped 0 bases and J dropped 6 bases, with 6 bases sitting between them. Germline CDR1 reads SGHRS; CDR2 reads YFSETQ. The CDR3 sequence: CASSLDADGYTF. CDR3 coding DNA: TGCGCCAGCAGCTTGGACGCTGATGGCTACACCTTC. Full variable domain (rest looked up from reference TRBV5-1 and TRBJ1-2): KAGVTQTPRYLIKTRGQQVTLSCSPISGHRSVSWYQQTPGQGLQFLFEYFSETQRNKGNFPGRFSGRQFSNSRSEMNVSTLELGDSALYLCASSLDADGYTFGSGTRLTVV.

This clonotype was detected ten times or more. The chain joins TRBV12-3 or TRBV12-4 to TRBJ2-7, with D tentatively TRBD2 (5 bases). V was pared by 5 bases and J by 0 bases, with 14 bases between. The length of the CDR3 is 15 residues. CDR3 in DNA: TGTGCCAGCAGTCCAAGGAGGTCCCTCTCCTACGAGCAGTACTTC. Amino acids: CASSPRRSLSYEQYF.

Of note for this clonotype: A much larger clone differs from this one at a single base, so this may be a read error. The chain uses TRBV28 and TRBJ1-3; weak D call: TRBD1 (5 bases). The length of the CDR3 is 13 residues. Per the germline V gene, CDR1 is MDHEN and CDR2 is SYDVKM. The CDR3 protein is CASRRNQGNAIYF. CDR3 nucleotides: TGTGCCAGCAGGCGAAACCAGGGAAACGCCATATATTTT.

Concerning this clonotype: This is likely a read error, given that the CDR3 carries no conserved phenylalanine or tryptophan at its end. V gene TRBV4-2 combines with J gene TRBJ2-4, with 8 bases aligning to TRBD1. V shed 0 bases, J shed 1 base, and the junction held 11 bases outside the gene matches. The CDR3 contains 19 residues. The germline gives CDR1 LGHNA, CDR2 YNFKEQ. The CDR3 protein is CASSQERGQGVEAKNIQYV. DNA for the CDR3: TGTGCCAGCAGCCAAGAACGTGGACAGGGCGTCGAGGCCAAAAACATTCAGTACGTC.

This clonotype was seen more than once but under ten times. The rearrangement links TRBV28 to TRBJ2-3, with D perhaps TRBD2 (5 bases). V was cut by 7 bases and J by 5 bases, with 25 bases left in between. CDR1 and CDR2 from the germline V gene are MDHEN and SYDVKM. CDR3 length: 17 amino acids. The chain's CDR3 is CASTTPAGVPGVDTQYF. The CDR3 bases are TGTGCCAGCACTACTCCGGCGGGCGTCCCCGGGGTAGATACGCAGTATTTT.

This clonotype was observed many times. This chain links TRBV2 with TRBJ2-5; possible D gene TRBD2, 5 bases. CDR1 and CDR2 from the germline V gene are SNHLY and FYNNEI. The CDR3 consists of 14 residues. The V end was cut by 2 bases, the J end by 6 bases, with 13 bases between. CDR3 nucleotides: TGTGCCAGCAGTGAACTGGGGTTCGGGAAGACCCAGTACTTC. It specifies CASSELGFGKTQYF. Full variable domain (rest looked up from reference TRBV2 and TRBJ2-5): EPEVTQTPSHQVTQMGQEVILRCVPISNHLYFYWYRQILGQKVEFLVSFYNNEISEKSEIFDDQFSVERPDGSNFTLKIRSTKLEDSAMYFCASSELGFGKTQYFGPGTRLLVL.

This clonotype was picked up many times. The chain links TRBV6-1 to TRBJ1-5, with 10 bases fitting TRBD1. The ends lost 6 bases at V and 5 bases at J; junction bases unmatched: 7. The germline V gene encodes CDR1 MNHNS and CDR2 SASEGT. The CDR3 has 15 amino acids. CDR3 region: CASSGDRGSHQPQHF. DNA of the CDR3: TGTGCCAGCAGCGGGGACAGGGGATCGCATCAGCCCCAGCATTTT.

The chain has TRBV7-3 and TRBJ2-6; D may be TRBD1 (6 bases). Germline loops: CDR1 SGHTA, CDR2 FQGTGA. The CDR3 consists of 18 residues. V was cut by 0 bases and J by 2 bases, with 14 bases left in between. The CDR3 loop reads CASSLTPLTGPGANVLTF. Written as DNA, the CDR3 is TGTGCCAGCAGCTTAACCCCTTTAACAGGGCCTGGGGCCAACGTCCTGACTTTC.

The chain uses TRBV11-2 and TRBJ2-7, with 12 bases aligning to TRBD1. The CDR3 covers 16 residues. Germline CDR1 is SGHAT and CDR2 is FQNNGV. Trimming cost V 1 base and J 7 bases; bases outside gene matches: 8. CDR3: CASSLGLGTGGGEQYF. DNA for the CDR3: TGTGCCAGCAGCTTAGGATTGGGGACAGGGGGCGGTGAGCAGTACTTC.